One and the same sample provided the 10 T cell receptor beta chains below, sequenced in a study of graft-versus-host responses after intestinal transplantation. Clones were read by immunoSEQ multiplex PCR, and TCRdb kept only the in-frame ones, dropping some. The repertoire holds about 85,000 clones, with around 93% as singletons. These receptors lack a known antigen. The input for sequencing was unstimulated CD8+ T cells sorted from spleen or lymph node cells, taken before transplant. The receptors here all came from a human donor who was the organ donor for an intestinal transplant.

This clone appeared a single time. The chain combines TRBV13 with TRBJ1-1, with D hard to call. Germline V lookup: CDR1 PRHDT, CDR2 FYEKMQ (reference sequence). V lost 0 bases, J lost 0 bases, and 5 bases lay in between. The CDR3 has 14 residues. CDR3 loop: CASSLGQVNTEAFF. The CDR3 DNA sequence: TGTGCCAGCAGCTTAGGTCAAGTGAACACTGAAGCTTTCTTT. Supplemented by reference TRBV13 and TRBJ1-1, the full variable domain reads AAGVIQSPRHLIKEKRETATLKCYPIPRHDTVYWYQQGPGQDPQFLISFYEKMQSDKGSIPDRFSAQQFSDYHSELNMSSLELGDSALYFCASSLGQVNTEAFFGQGTRLTVV.

This sequence joins TRBV5-4 and TRBJ2-7; 8 nucleotides match TRBD2. V gave up 4 bases and J gave up 4 bases; unmatched junction bases: 10. The germline V gene encodes CDR1 SGHNT and CDR2 YYREEE (reference sequence). The CDR3 covers 15 residues. CDR3 sequence reads: CASSTGGSSGYEQYF. The DNA of the CDR3 is TGTGCCAGCAGCACGGGGGGGAGTAGCGGGTACGAGCAGTACTTC.

CDR3 loop: CASSLEETVRASYNEQFF. Written as DNA, the CDR3 is TGTGCCAGCAGCTTAGAGGAGACAGTACGGGCCTCCTACAATGAGCAGTTCTTC. The chain couples TRBV7-6 to TRBJ2-1; D may be TRBD1 (5 bases). The CDR3 loop spans 18 amino acids. Germline V lookup: CDR1 SGHVS, CDR2 FNYEAQ. The V end lost 1 base, the J end lost 0 bases, and 16 bases lay between the germline ends.

This rearrangement joins TRBV7-9 to TRBJ2-1; D not certain. The CDR3 has 13 residues. Germline values: CDR1 SEHNR, CDR2 FQNEAQ (reference sequence). The V and J ends lost 1 base and 7 bases respectively, with 8 bases between them. Here the CDR3 reads CASSLGLANEQFF. CDR3 in DNA: TGTGCCAGCAGCTTAGGCCTTGCTAATGAGCAGTTCTTC.

On this clone itself: This same CDR3 is encoded by further DNA sequences in the sample. V is TRBV13 and J is TRBJ2-1; TRBD2 matches at 14 bases. The CDR3 consists of 17 residues. CDR1 is PRHDT, CDR2 FYEKMQ, per germline (reference sequence). V shed 4 bases and J 2 bases; nucleotides not matched to a gene: 4. The CDR3 is CASSSGTSGRPYNEQFF. CDR3 DNA: TGTGCCAGCAGCTCCGGGACTAGCGGGAGACCCTACAATGAGCAGTTCTTC. The variable domain in full, completed from reference TRBV13 and TRBJ2-1, reads AAGVIQSPRHLIKEKRETATLKCYPIPRHDTVYWYQQGPGQDPQFLISFYEKMQSDKGSIPDRFSAQQFSDYHSELNMSSLELGDSALYFCASSSGTSGRPYNEQFFGPGTRLTVL.

The V and J genes are TRBV11-2 and TRBJ1-5; no firm D call. Looked up from germline, CDR1 is SGHAT and CDR2 is FQNNGV. CDR3 length equals 13 residues. The ends were cut back, 1 base at V and 6 bases at J, with 7 bases in the middle. The CDR3: CASSLGWGQPQHF. The CDR3 DNA sequence: TGTGCCAGCAGCTTAGGCTGGGGTCAGCCCCAGCATTTT.

The J gene is TRBJ2-1, the V gene TRBV6-1; D perhaps matches TRBD1 (6 bases). The CDR3 is 17 amino acids. Looked up from germline, CDR1 is MNHNS and CDR2 is SASEGT. The V and J ends lost 2 bases and 0 bases respectively, with 14 bases between them. This CDR3 is CASSEMRTEYSYNEQFF. In DNA, the CDR3 is TGTGCCAGCAGTGAAATGCGGACAGAGTACTCCTACAATGAGCAGTTCTTC.

The rearrangement uses TRBV9 and TRBJ1-2; possible D gene TRBD1, 5 bases. Looked up from germline, CDR1 is SGDLS and CDR2 is YYNGEE. The CDR3 runs 14 residues. V lost 4 bases and J lost 5, with 15 bases in between. DNA for the CDR3: TGTGCCAGCAGCCCTATACCGACAGATTATGGCTACACCTTC. Its translation is CASSPIPTDYGYTF.

CDR3 region: CASRTSASYNEQFF. As DNA, the CDR3 is TGTGCCAGCAGGACTAGCGCATCCTACAATGAGCAGTTCTTC. The gene calls are TRBV27 and TRBJ2-1; TRBD2 matches 8 bases. The V gene end was trimmed by 6 bases and the J gene end by 1 base; junction bases not matched to a gene: 2. The CDR3 covers 14 residues. Germline V gene data show CDR1 as MNHEY and CDR2 as SMNVEV (reference sequence).

This chain links TRBV5-8 with TRBJ1-2; TRBD1 might be the D (6 bases). The CDR3 length is 12 residues. Trimming shortened V by 3 bases and J by 6 bases, and 9 bases separated the two germline ends. The germline V gene has CDR1 SGHTS and CDR2 YDEGEE. The CDR3 sequence is CASSWTAHGYTF. The DNA of the CDR3 is TGTGCCAGCAGCTGGACAGCGCATGGCTACACCTTC.